This is a list of T cell receptor beta chains from one sample in a study of cytotoxic CD8 clonotypes in ibrutinib-treated CLL. Measured with immunoSEQ multiplex PCR; TCRdb has only the in-frame clones, and not every one. This sample carries about 140,000 clones, 65% to 85% of them seen once, and the ten largest clones take less than 8.5%. The source was PBMCs, collected after 36 months of ibrutinib treatment. The receptors here all came from a human donor with chronic lymphocytic leukemia. The CDR3 runs from the conserved cysteine through the conserved F or W.

v_gene,j_gene,CDR3aa
TRBV6-1,TRBJ2-3,CASSAPVAGGTDTQYF
TRBV5-1,TRBJ2-2,CASSFGGAKYTGELFF
TRBV4-1,TRBJ2-5,CASSQDGGLRFGETQYF
TRBV6-1,TRBJ1-2,CASMPLGTVSGYTF
TRBV5-1,TRBJ2-3,CASSFRIRGFTDTQYF
TRBV7-9,TRBJ2-1,CASSLRRTASYNEQFF
TRBV7-7,TRBJ2-1,CASSRTGTGGNEQFF
TRBV29-1,TRBJ2-7,CSVEARPYEQYF
TRBV18,TRBJ1-5,CASSLGESKPQHF
TRBV15,TRBJ2-1,CATSPRWDTNEQFF
TRBV11-2,TRBJ2-3,CASSPAVAGDLNTQYF
TRBV5-6,TRBJ2-2,CASSRGTSGNTGELFF
TRBV10-3,TRBJ1-4,CAIREGRNRDRGEKLFF
TRBV10-3,TRBJ1-5,CAIRPRQDQPQHF
TRBV5-8,TRBJ1-1,CASSLAGLVNTEAFF
TRBV15,TRBJ1-2,CATSRGRGQRGYTF
TRBV18,TRBJ1-2,CASSPSANYGYTF
TRBV2,TRBJ2-7,CASSEPYGGDPNKRHF
TRBV9,TRBJ2-1,CASSTRTGHREQFF
TRBV30,TRBJ2-5,CAWSVRWGETQYF
TRBV20-1,TRBJ2-7,CSALRGTEQYF
TRBV5-1,TRBJ2-1,CATRDFNEQFF
TRBV19,TRBJ2-1,CASSPGLSSYNEQFF
TRBV7-8,TRBJ1-1,CASSLPEGAGTEAFF
TRBV28,TRBJ1-2,CASSFARRGIYGYTF
TRBV15,TRBJ1-2,CATSRGIGTQGNRDGYTF
TRBV10-2,TRBJ1-2,CASSEKTGEYGYTF
TRBV21-1,TRBJ2-1,CASSKTRLQHNEQFF
TRBV30,TRBJ1-4,CAWSVFRAGGEKLFF
TRBV6-5,TRBJ1-2,CASSYSGRRGNYGYTF
TRBV5-1,TRBJ2-5,CASGRQGAETQYF
TRBV6-6,TRBJ2-7,CASSFTSGSHEQYF
TRBV2,TRBJ2-7,CASRSLGQGAYEQYF
TRBV6-1,TRBJ1-3,CASSKTGASGNTIYF
TRBV5-6,TRBJ2-5,CASSLAPETQYF
TRBV27,TRBJ2-2,CASTPSGGYNLAGELFF
TRBV7-3,TRBJ2-5,CASSFDGEGRRETQYF
TRBV6-4,TRBJ2-1,CASTRSRTGGEQFF
TRBV4-1,TRBJ2-7,CASSQDSPSGRDSSYEQYF
TRBV28,TRBJ2-7,CASSLLRDEQYF
TRBV18,TRBJ2-7,CASSPPGVSYEQYF
TRBV28,TRBJ1-4,CASSSYGEKLFF
TRBV10-3,TRBJ2-3,CAISEGPTSGGLADTQYF
TRBV10-2,TRBJ2-5,CASSAGPGTRETQYF
TRBV19,TRBJ1-4,CASSNTAGEKLFF
TRBV11-3,TRBJ2-2,CASSLFGGSGELFF
TRBV5-1,TRBJ2-3,CASRGGGPFSTDTPQYF
TRBV5-4,TRBJ1-3,CASSRNRGTGNTIYF
TRBV18,TRBJ1-6,CASSHRQGWNYNSPLHF
TRBV28,TRBJ1-6,CASSPLLGINSPLHF
TRBV5-1,TRBJ2-1,CASSPAGAVYNEQFF
TRBV18,TRBJ2-7,CASSPTRGQLYEQYF
TRBV9,TRBJ1-2,CASSASGANRGYTF
TRBV27,TRBJ1-2,CASSFRTQYDRIF
TRBV9,TRBJ1-3,CASSAATGVSGNTIYF
TRBV27,TRBJ2-3,CASSKEGRISVISGTDTQYF
TRBV14,TRBJ1-4,CASSQEGVGEKLFF
TRBV5-1,TRBJ2-7,CASSLVEYEQYF
TRBV10-2,TRBJ2-5,CASKAETQYF